Sequencing of this T cell receptor beta chain was carried out in a study of T-cell memory formation after mild COVID-19. CDR1 SGHTA and CDR2 FQGNSA come from the germline V gene. This CDR3 region has 15 residues. V shed 1 base and J shed 1 base, with 10 bases lying between them. TCRdb passed the 5' RACE reads through MiXCR, listing each CDR3 protein once. Of hundreds of thousands of distinct CDR3 sequences in the sample, about a fifth are singletons; the top ten hold 8.4%. This clonotype has only a few counts. The genes are TRBV7-2 and TRBJ2-5; D ambiguous. The source material was PBMCs or a T cell subset sorted from them (not recorded which). This clonotype was obtained from an adult woman who had mild COVID-19 (a few samples of this study predate the infection). Cell type and time point are not known. CDR3 region: CASSLGSGLQETQYF. The CDR3 bases are TGTGCCAGCAGCTTAGGGTCAGGCCTCCAAGAGACCCAGTACTTC.